This TCR beta chain is drawn from a study of regulatory T cells in long-lasting Graves disease. In germline, CDR1 is SSHAT, CDR2 FNYEAQ (reference sequence). CDR3 length equals 13 residues. Assembly of TCR beta libraries relied on iRepertoire HTBI primers together with Arm-PCR of CDR3 regions. TCRdb called the multiplex PCR reads again in MiXCR, with one record for every CDR3 protein. The sample comprises some 320,000 distinct CDR3 sequences, 18% of which are singletons, and 38% rests with the top ten. Time point described: newly diagnosed GD, antithyroid drugs for less than 3 months. Extracted PBMC RNA gave rise to the TCR library. This clonotype was recorded at least ten times. One end of the junction varies from germline; a read error may be responsible.

Sequenced here: peripheral blood mononuclear cells (PBMCs), sampled at new diagnosis, from a patient treated with antithyroid drugs. This chain uses TRBV7-7 with TRBJ2-5, with a tentative D call TRBD2 (5 bases). The receptor was derived from a female donor with Graves disease. The CDR3 region is CASSLATKQTQYF. Written as DNA, the CDR3 is TGTGCTAGCAGCTTGGCGACTAAACAGACCCAGTACTTC. The whole variable domain, filled in from reference TRBV7-7 and TRBJ2-5, reads GAGVSQSPRYKVTKRGQDVTLRCDPISSHATLYWYQQALGQGPEFLTYFNYEAQPDKSGLPSDRFSAERPEGSISTLTIQRTEQRDSAMYRCASSLATKQTQYFGPGTRLLVL.